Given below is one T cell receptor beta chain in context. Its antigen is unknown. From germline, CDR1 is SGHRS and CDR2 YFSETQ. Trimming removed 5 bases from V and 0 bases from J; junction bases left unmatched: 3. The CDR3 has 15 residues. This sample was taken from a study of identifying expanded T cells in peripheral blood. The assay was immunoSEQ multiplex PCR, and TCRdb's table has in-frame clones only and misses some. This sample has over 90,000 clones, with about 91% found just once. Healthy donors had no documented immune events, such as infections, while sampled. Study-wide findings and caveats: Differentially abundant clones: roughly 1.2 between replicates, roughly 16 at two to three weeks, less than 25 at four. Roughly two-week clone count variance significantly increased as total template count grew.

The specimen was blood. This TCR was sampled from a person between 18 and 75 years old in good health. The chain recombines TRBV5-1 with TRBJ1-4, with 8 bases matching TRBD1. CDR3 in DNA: TGCGCCAGCAGGACAGGGGTTGCAACTAATGAAAAACTGTTTTTT. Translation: CASRTGVATNEKLFF.